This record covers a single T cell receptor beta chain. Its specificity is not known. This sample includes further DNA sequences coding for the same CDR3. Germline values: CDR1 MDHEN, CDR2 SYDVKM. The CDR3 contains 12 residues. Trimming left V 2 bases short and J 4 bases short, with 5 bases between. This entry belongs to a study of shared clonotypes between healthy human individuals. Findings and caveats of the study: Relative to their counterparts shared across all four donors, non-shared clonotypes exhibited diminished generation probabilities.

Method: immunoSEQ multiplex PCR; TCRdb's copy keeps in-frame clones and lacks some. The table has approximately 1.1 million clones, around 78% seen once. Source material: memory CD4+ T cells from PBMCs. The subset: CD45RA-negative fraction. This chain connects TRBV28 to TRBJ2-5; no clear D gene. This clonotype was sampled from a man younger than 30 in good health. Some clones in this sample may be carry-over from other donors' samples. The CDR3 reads CASSLPGETQYF. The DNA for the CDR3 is TGTGCCAGCAGTTTACCGGGAGAGACCCAGTACTTC. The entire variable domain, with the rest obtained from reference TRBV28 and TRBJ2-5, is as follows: DVKVTQSSRYLVKRTGEKVFLECVQDMDHENMFWYRQDPGLGLRLIYFSYDVKMKEKGDIPEGYSVSREKKERFSLILESASTNQTSMYLCASSLPGETQYFGPGTRLLVL.